Presented here are 25 T cell receptor beta chains from one specimen sequenced in a study of T cell changes during pregnancy in multiple sclerosis. The assay was immunoSEQ multiplex PCR, and TCRdb's table has in-frame clones only and misses some. The top ten hold approximately 5% of the sample, which has fewer than 50,000 clones, roughly 90% seen once. This material consisted of peripheral blood, taken in the second trimester of pregnancy. The receptors derive from a female donor in good health, enrolled as a control in a pregnancy study.

This chain connects TRBV11-2 to TRBJ2-7; 10 nucleotides match TRBD2. Germline CDR1 and CDR2: SGHAT and FQNNGV. CDR3 length: 15 amino acids. V lost 3 bases and J lost 4; bases outside the gene matches: 6. CDR3 loop: CASSLDPGLAYEQYF. The CDR3 DNA is TGTGCCAGCAGCTTGGACCCGGGACTAGCGTACGAGCAGTACTTC.

This clone showed up just once. The chain links TRBV19 to TRBJ1-2, with 8 nucleotides matching TRBD1. The CDR3 totals 15 residues. V lost 5 bases and J lost 6; bases outside the gene matches: 11. Looked up from germline, CDR1 is LNHDA and CDR2 is SQIVND (reference sequence). Here the CDR3 reads CASSAGTGGDHGYTF. CDR3 DNA: TGTGCCAGTAGTGCAGGGACAGGCGGGGATCATGGCTACACCTTC.

The genes are TRBV29-1 and TRBJ1-2; D is ambiguous. With 5 bases removed from V and 3 bases from J, the gap between germline ends came to 10 bases. This CDR3 region has 12 residues. The V gene's germline CDR1 is SQVTM and CDR2 ANQGSEA. The DNA for the CDR3 is TGCAGCGTTCTTTCCGGGGACTATGGCTACACCTTC. Translating gives CSVLSGDYGYTF.

The chain is built from TRBV15 and TRBJ1-5; the D is unclear. Trimming cost V 5 bases and J 7 bases, with 18 bases left between them. Per germline, CDR1 LNHNV and CDR2 YYDKDF (reference sequence). The CDR3 length is 15 residues. The DNA for the CDR3 is TGTGCCACCAGCGGAGCTACCATGAGGCAGCAGCCCCAGCATTTT. Its translation: CATSGATMRQQPQHF.

This chain joins TRBV29-1 and TRBJ1-1; D might be TRBD1 (6 bases). The CDR3 contains 14 residues. V was trimmed by 2 bases and J by 5 bases, leaving 15 bases between them. From germline, CDR1 is SQVTM and CDR2 ANQGSEA. The CDR3 DNA reads TGCAGCGTTGAAAGGGGGACGGGGGGTACTGAAGCTTTCTTT. As protein: CSVERGTGGTEAFF.

This chain uses TRBV6-5 with TRBJ2-7; 9 bases are a match to TRBD1. Trimming removed 7 bases from V and 4 bases from J; junction bases left unmatched: 11. Germline values: CDR1 MNHEY, CDR2 SVGAGI. The CDR3 contains 15 residues. In DNA, the CDR3 is TGTGCCAGCACCCCAGCCGGGACAGGGATTTACGAGCAGTACTTC. Encoded protein: CASTPAGTGIYEQYF.

The rearrangement uses TRBV5-5 and TRBJ1-1, with D possibly being TRBD1 (6 bases). Germline loops: CDR1 SGHKS, CDR2 YYEKEE (reference sequence). With 4 bases removed from V and 8 bases from J, the gap between germline ends came to 15 bases. The CDR3 runs 13 residues. DNA of the CDR3: TGTGCCAGCAGCCCCAGGGGATCTGTAGAAGCTTTCTTT. It translates to CASSPRGSVEAFF.

The chain joins TRBV7-6 to TRBJ2-3; 7 nucleotides align to TRBD2. Germline loops: CDR1 SGHVS, CDR2 FNYEAQ. The CDR3 loop spans 18 amino acids. V was pared by 4 bases and J by 4 bases, with 17 bases of the junction left unmatched. The CDR3 DNA reads TGTGCCAGCAGCTCGGGGATCTACCCGGGGGGAGCGTCAGATACGCAGTATTTT. Its translation: CASSSGIYPGGASDTQYF.

The V and J genes are TRBV7-2 and TRBJ1-3; tentatively, D is TRBD1 (5 bases). CDR3 size: 15 residues. Germline lookup yields CDR1 SGHTA and CDR2 FQGNSA. The germline V and J ends were trimmed by 0 bases and 3 bases, with 9 bases remaining between them. Here the CDR3 DNA reads TGTGCCAGCAGCTTAGCCTCGGGACTTGGAAACACCATATATTTT. Its protein product is CASSLASGLGNTIYF.

The V call is TRBV7-2, the J call TRBJ2-1; 10 positions agree with TRBD2. The junction had 12 bases not matched to a gene; V was cut back by 4 bases and J by 0 bases. Germline V gives CDR1 SGHTA, CDR2 FQGNSA. The CDR3 is made up of 19 amino acids. CDR3 in amino acids: CASSYASGGRRSSYNEQFF. CDR3 in DNA: TGTGCCAGCAGCTACGCTAGCGGGGGCCGCCGAAGCTCCTACAATGAGCAGTTCTTC.

This clone was observed once. The J gene is TRBJ2-1, the V gene TRBV19; TRBD2 aligns across 9 bases. The CDR3 covers 15 residues. Germline CDR1 reads LNHDA; CDR2 reads SQIVND (reference sequence). V lost 3 bases, J lost 6 bases, and 6 bases stayed unmatched. The CDR3 here is CASSIGGGAGNEQFF. The CDR3 DNA reads as TGTGCCAGTAGTATCGGCGGGGGGGCAGGCAATGAGCAGTTCTTC.

V and J are TRBV5-4 and TRBJ2-3; D is perhaps TRBD1 (6 bases). V was clipped by 4 bases and J by 3 bases, with 12 bases between them. Germline V CDR1 and CDR2: SGHNT, YYREEE (reference sequence). The CDR3 has 14 residues. The CDR3: CASSLGHPTDTQYF. In DNA form, the CDR3 reads TGTGCCAGCAGCCTGGGACACCCTACAGATACGCAGTATTTT.

The genes are TRBV19 and TRBJ1-5, with D perhaps matching TRBD1 (5 bases). The germline V and J ends were trimmed by 4 bases and 10 bases, with 17 bases remaining between them. The CDR3 runs to 14 residues. Germline V gene lookup returns CDR1 LNHDA and CDR2 SQIVND (reference sequence). The chain's CDR3 is CASSTGTVILPQHF. The DNA for the CDR3 is TGTGCCAGTAGTACAGGGACTGTGATTCTCCCCCAGCATTTT.

The chain combines TRBV6-1 with TRBJ1-1; possible D gene TRBD1, 6 bases. Trimming removed 2 bases at V and 4 bases at J, with 23 bases between. Germline assignment: CDR1 MNHNS and CDR2 SASEGT. This CDR3 spans 18 amino acids. In DNA, the CDR3 is TGTGCCAGCAGTGAAAGGGGGAAGGGCCATCTTAGGGGCACTGAAGCTTTCTTT. This sequence encodes CASSERGKGHLRGTEAFF.

The chain joins TRBV5-6 to TRBJ2-1; a weak D match, TRBD2 (5 bases). Germline CDR1 and CDR2: SGHDT and YYEEEE. The CDR3 runs to 16 residues. The ends were cut back, 0 bases at V and 4 bases at J, with 14 bases in the middle. CDR3: CASSLGPGNPYNEQFF. CDR3 DNA sequence: TGTGCCAGCAGCTTGGGTCCGGGGAACCCTTACAATGAGCAGTTCTTC.

The chain carries TRBV19 and TRBJ2-7; 7 nucleotides align to TRBD1. The CDR3 has 15 residues. V trimming: 5 bases; J trimming: 0 bases; junction bases outside the gene matches: 7. The germline gives CDR1 LNHDA, CDR2 SQIVND (reference sequence). The CDR3 is CASSGRRGSSYEQYF. CDR3 nucleotide sequence: TGTGCCAGTAGTGGACGCAGGGGGAGCTCCTACGAGCAGTACTTC. Full variable domain (rest looked up from reference TRBV19 and TRBJ2-7): DGGITQSPKYLFRKEGQNVTLSCEQNLNHDAMYWYRQDPGQGLRLIYYSQIVNDFQKGDIAEGYSVSREKKESFPLTVTSAQKNPTAFYLCASSGRRGSSYEQYFGPGTRLTVT.

This rearrangement joins TRBV27 to TRBJ1-1; D remains ambiguous. The CDR3 covers 12 residues. The V gene's germline CDR1 is MNHEY and CDR2 SMNVEV (reference sequence). The V end was cut by 6 bases, the J end by 7 bases, with 12 bases between. Written as DNA, the CDR3 is TGTGCCAGCAGCCGACACATGAATGAAGCTTTCTTT. Residues: CASSRHMNEAFF.

The chain combines TRBV18 with TRBJ1-6, with 8 bases matching TRBD1. V lost 5 bases and J lost 7; bases outside the gene matches: 10. The CDR3 loop spans 16 amino acids. Germline V lookup: CDR1 KGHSH, CDR2 LQKENI. CDR3 sequence reads: CASSTAGTGSNSPLHF. CDR3 bases: TGTGCCAGCTCAACGGCCGGGACAGGATCCAATTCACCCCTCCACTTT.

This CDR3 reads CASSPVDKKNTEAFF. The CDR3, as DNA: TGTGCCAGCAGCCCCGTGGACAAAAAGAACACTGAAGCTTTCTTT. The V gene is TRBV5-6, the J gene TRBJ1-1; D is perhaps TRBD1 (5 bases). The CDR3 spans 15 residues. Trimming removed 4 bases at V and 1 base at J, with 14 bases between. Germline V gene lookup returns CDR1 SGHDT and CDR2 YYEEEE. Complete variable domain (other parts from reference TRBV5-6 and TRBJ1-1): DAGVTQSPTHLIKTRGQQVTLRCSPKSGHDTVSWYQQALGQGPQFIFQYYEEEERQRGNFPDRFSGHQFPNYSSELNVNALLLGDSALYLCASSPVDKKNTEAFFGQGTRLTVV.

The CDR3 bases are TGCGCCAGCGGCCCCGGACTAGCGGGGCTCAATGAGCAGTTCTTC. It encodes CASGPGLAGLNEQFF. The chain couples TRBV5-1 to TRBJ2-1; 12 nucleotides line up with TRBD2. The trim removed 7 bases at V and 6 bases at J, leaving 8 bases unmatched. Per the germline V gene, CDR1 is SGHRS and CDR2 is YFSETQ. The CDR3 consists of 15 residues.

J is TRBJ2-7 and V is TRBV4-2, with a possible D match to TRBD2 (7 bases). With 0 bases removed from V and 11 bases from J, the gap between germline ends came to 32 bases. This CDR3 has 19 amino acids. The germline V gene encodes CDR1 LGHNA and CDR2 YNFKEQ. The DNA for the CDR3 is TGTGCCAGCAGCCAAGATCTTTGGGGGGGCCGGGACACGGACCTCTTGAAGTACTTC. Its translation is CASSQDLWGGRDTDLLKYF.

This clone was observed once. The CDR3 region has the DNA TGTGCCAGCTCACCAAACCTGACAGGGATCTATGGCTACACCTTC. Translating gives CASSPNLTGIYGYTF. The chain employs TRBV18 and TRBJ1-2; 7 positions agree with TRBD1. CDR3 length: 15 residues. Trimming cost V 2 bases and J 4 bases; bases outside gene matches: 7. Per the germline V gene, CDR1 is KGHSH and CDR2 is LQKENI.

This chain joins TRBV11-2 and TRBJ1-3; no reliable D call. The CDR3 contains 14 residues. V lost 0 bases, J lost 3 bases, and 6 bases lay in between. In germline, CDR1 is SGHAT, CDR2 FQNNGV. CDR3 amino acids: CASSLDVSGNTIYF. CDR3 in DNA: TGTGCCAGCAGCTTAGATGTGAGTGGAAACACCATATATTTT. The whole variable domain, filled in from reference TRBV11-2 and TRBJ1-3, reads EAGVAQSPRYKIIEKRQSVAFWCNPISGHATLYWYQQILGQGPKLLIQFQNNGVVDDSQLPKDRFSAERLKGVDSTLKIQPAKLEDSAVYLCASSLDVSGNTIYFGEGSWLTVV.

This clone was detected once. The J gene is TRBJ2-1, the V gene TRBV5-1; 8 bases match TRBD1. CDR1 and CDR2 (germline): SGHRS, YFSETQ. After removal of 7 bases from V and 9 bases from J, the junction contained 9 bases not matched to a gene. The CDR3 has 13 residues. CDR3 nucleotides: TGCGCCAGCTGCCCGGCAGGGGGCAGTGAGCAGTTCTTC. It translates to CASCPAGGSEQFF.

This chain links TRBV6-6 with TRBJ2-7, with 7 positions matching TRBD2. This CDR3 comprises 13 residues. Trimming at V came to 7 bases and at J to 3 bases, leaving 6 bases not matched to a gene. Germline CDR1 and CDR2: MNHNY and SVGAGI (reference sequence). This CDR3 reads CASNSGGSYEQYF. The DNA for the CDR3 is TGTGCCAGCAACTCGGGCGGGAGCTACGAGCAGTACTTC.